This TCR beta chain was identified during a study of cytomegalovirus exposure and HLA in healthy donors. Study-wide points: Confirmation in vitro established that a few CMV-associated chains were specific for CMV antigens. One later analysis, an examination of the 120 validation repertoires, found that first-cohort TCR clusters tended to co-occur in them.

This clone was picked up one time. Antigen specificity is unknown. Measured with immunoSEQ multiplex PCR; TCRdb has only the in-frame clones, and not every one. Altogether around 190,000 clones are present, around 88% being singletons, with the ten largest covering about 1.6%. Source material: PBMCs. The receptor was derived from a woman younger than 35 in good health and CMV-seronegative.

Here the CDR3 reads CASSVVVAGALTDTQYF. In DNA form, the CDR3 reads TGTGCCAGCAGCGTAGTGGTAGCGGGGGCGCTCACAGATACGCAGTATTTT. This chain links TRBV9 with TRBJ2-3; 9 bases are shared with TRBD2. Germline lookup yields CDR1 SGDLS and CDR2 YYNGEE. V shed 0 bases, J shed 2 bases, and the junction held 7 bases outside the gene matches. This CDR3 comprises 17 residues. The variable domain in full, completed from reference TRBV9 and TRBJ2-3, reads DSGVTQTPKHLITATGQRVTLRCSPRSGDLSVYWYQQSLDQGLQFLIQYYNGEERAKGNILERFSAQQFPDLHSELNLSSLELGDSALYFCASSVVVAGALTDTQYFGPGTRLTVL.